This entry describes one T cell receptor (beta chain). These data are taken from a study of blood T cell repertoires in COVID-19. Trimming left V 4 bases short and J 4 bases short, with 22 bases between. The CDR3 contains 17 residues. Germline CDR1 is SEHNR and CDR2 is FQNEAQ (reference sequence). The repertoire was sequenced with immunoSEQ multiplex PCR; TCRdb's copy has only in-frame clones and lacks some. The data hold 300,000 to 350,000 clones, with approximately 85% observed a single time. Sequencing was carried out using PBMCs or T cells enriched from blood (not recorded which). This TCR came from a man aged 25 to 45 who had recovered from COVID-19. V gene TRBV7-9 combines with J gene TRBJ1-2, with a tentative D call TRBD1 (6 bases). As DNA, the CDR3 is TGTGCCAGCAGCTCCTTCAGGGGAGATCTTACTTTCTATGGCTACACCTTC. Translated: CASSSFRGDLTFYGYTF.